The rows below give T cell receptor beta chains drawn from one sample of a study of radiotherapy plus CTLA-4 blockade in lung cancer. Produced via immunoSEQ multiplex PCR; TCRdb's table is partial and in-frame only. The sample holds 57,000 or so clones; 77% are singletons and the top ten take 3.5% to 4.5%. The sample in question was peripheral blood, obtained from a patient treated with radiotherapy plus ipilimumab. The receptor set was obtained from a human donor with non-small cell lung cancer who had a complete response to radiotherapy plus ipilimumab. Each CDR3 is given with its conserved first and last residue. The order of the fields is J gene, clone size, CDR3 length, D gene, V gene, CDR3 DNA, CDR3 protein. D genes are given only for firm matches. Clone size is not always given. Where it is, it says once, few, many or a class for expanded clones.

TRBJ2-5	.	12	.	TRBV7-8	TGTGCCAGCAGCTTAACTCAAGAGACCCAGTACTTC	CASSLTQETQYF
TRBJ2-7	.	15	TRBD1	TRBV11-2	TGTGCCAGCAGCCAAGCAGAGACAGGGGGCCACGAGCAGTACTTC	CASSQAETGGHEQYF
TRBJ1-1	.	12	.	TRBV5-1	TGCGCCAGCAGCCGGGATGGGGCTGAAGCTTTCTTT	CASSRDGAEAFF
TRBJ2-7	.	14	TRBD1	TRBV9	TGTGCCAGCAGCGTAGTTGGGGACAGGGGAGAGCAGTACTTC	CASSVVGDRGEQYF
TRBJ2-4	.	16	.	TRBV6-1	TGTGCCAGCAGGGAACAACAGGGAATGGCCAAAAACATTCAGTACTTC	CASREQQGMAKNIQYF
TRBJ1-2	.	14	.	TRBV2	TGTGCCAGCAGGCCAGGGCTGCTGACCTATGGCTACACCTTC	CASRPGLLTYGYTF
TRBJ2-1	.	15	TRBD2	TRBV7-9	TGTGCCAGCAGCGGAGAATTAGCGGGAGCACTTGAGCAGTTCTTC	CASSGELAGALEQFF
TRBJ2-3	.	16	TRBD2	TRBV5-3	TGTGCCAGAAGGAGAAGCCTAGCGGGGATCACAGATACGCAGTATTTT	CARRRSLAGITDTQYF
TRBJ2-7	.	16	.	TRBV6-4	TGTGCCAGCAGTGACTCGATAGCGAAGAGCTCCTACGAGCAGTACTTC	CASSDSIAKSSYEQYF
TRBJ2-1	.	15	TRBD2	TRBV29-1	TGCAGCGTTGAAGATTTAACTAGCGCCTACAATGAGCAGTTCTTC	CSVEDLTSAYNEQFF
TRBJ2-7	.	11	TRBD1	TRBV29-1	TGCAGCACGGGACAGGGTAACGAGCAGTACTTC	CSTGQGNEQYF
TRBJ2-1	.	18	.	TRBV15	TGTGCCACCAGCAGAGGAACTTCGAGCGGCCGCTTCCGCGATGAGCAGTTCTTC	CATSRGTSSGRFRDEQFF
TRBJ1-1	.	16	.	TRBV5-8	TGTGCCAGCAGCTCGGCTACAGTTCCCACGGGCACTGAAGCTTTCTTT	CASSSATVPTGTEAFF
TRBJ2-2	few	15	TRBD1	TRBV5-8	TGTGCCAGCAGCCTCAGGGGGAGCTACGGCGGGGAGCTGTTTTTT	CASSLRGSYGGELFF
TRBJ1-2	.	14	TRBD1	TRBV6-5	TGTGCCAGCACCCCGGACAGGGTAACTAGTGGCTACACCTTC	CASTPDRVTSGYTF
TRBJ2-7	.	14	.	TRBV11-2	TGTGCCAGCAGCGGCAGGGGTCGGTCCTACGAGCAGTACTTC	CASSGRGRSYEQYF
TRBJ1-2	.	16	TRBD1	TRBV18	TGTGCCAGCTCACCACCTCGGACAGGGGACAACTATGGCTACACCTTC	CASSPPRTGDNYGYTF
TRBJ1-4	.	13	.	TRBV19	TGTGCCAGCAGACACCAGGATGATGAAAAACTGTTTTTT	CASRHQDDEKLFF
TRBJ1-1	.	14	.	TRBV29-1	TGCAGCGTCCACCAGACTGGGAGGGGCACTGAAGCTTTCTTT	CSVHQTGRGTEAFF
TRBJ2-1	.	17	TRBD2	TRBV4-1	TGCGCCAGCAGCCAAGTTGGCGGGAGGTTTACCTACAATGAGCAGTTCTTC	CASSQVGGRFTYNEQFF
TRBJ1-2	.	15	TRBD1	TRBV28	TGTGCCAGCAGTTTGAAGGGACAGGGGACCTATGGCTACACCTTC	CASSLKGQGTYGYTF
TRBJ2-2	.	13	.	TRBV5-5	TGTGCCAGCAGCTTGATAGGGTCCGGGGAGCTGTTTTTT	CASSLIGSGELFF
TRBJ1-4	.	15	.	TRBV6-6	TGTGCCAGCAGTTACTCCTCCGGGACGGCTGAAAAACTGTTTTTT	CASSYSSGTAEKLFF
TRBJ2-4	once	16	TRBD2	TRBV5-4	TGTGCCAGCAGCTCTCGAGCGGGAGGGCCCAAAAACATTCAGTACTTC	CASSSRAGGPKNIQYF
TRBJ1-2	.	15	TRBD1	TRBV7-2	TGTGCCACCGAACAGGACAGGGGGACTCTCCGTTCCCCTTCCTTC	CATEQDRGTLRSPSF
TRBJ1-6	.	13	.	TRBV7-8	TGTGCCAGCAGCCCAACAGCTAATTCACCCCTCCACTTT	CASSPTANSPLHF